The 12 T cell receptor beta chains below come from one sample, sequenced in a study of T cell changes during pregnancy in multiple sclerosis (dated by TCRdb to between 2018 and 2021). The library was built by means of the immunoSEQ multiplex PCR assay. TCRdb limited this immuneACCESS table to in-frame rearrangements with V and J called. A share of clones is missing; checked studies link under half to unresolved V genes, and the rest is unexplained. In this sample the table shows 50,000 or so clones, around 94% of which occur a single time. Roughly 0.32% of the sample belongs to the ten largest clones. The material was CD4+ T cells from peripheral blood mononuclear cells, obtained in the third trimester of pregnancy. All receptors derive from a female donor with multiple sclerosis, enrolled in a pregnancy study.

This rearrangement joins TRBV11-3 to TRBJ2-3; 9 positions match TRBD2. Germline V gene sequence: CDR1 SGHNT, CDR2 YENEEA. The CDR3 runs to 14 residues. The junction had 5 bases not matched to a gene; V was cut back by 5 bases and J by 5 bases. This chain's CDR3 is CASSASGDIDTQYF. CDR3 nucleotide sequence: TGTGCCAGCAGCGCTAGCGGGGACATAGATACGCAGTATTTT.

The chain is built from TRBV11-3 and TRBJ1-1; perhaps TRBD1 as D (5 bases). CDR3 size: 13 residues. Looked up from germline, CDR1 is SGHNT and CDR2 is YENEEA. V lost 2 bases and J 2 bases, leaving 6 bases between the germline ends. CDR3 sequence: CASSLQGNTEAFF. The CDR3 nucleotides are TGTGCCAGCAGCTTACAGGGCAACACTGAAGCTTTCTTT.

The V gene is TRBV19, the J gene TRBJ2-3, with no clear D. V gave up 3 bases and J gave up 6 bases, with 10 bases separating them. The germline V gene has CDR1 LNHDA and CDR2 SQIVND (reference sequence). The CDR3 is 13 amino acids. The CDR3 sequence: CASSIIVPDTQYF. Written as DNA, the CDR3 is TGTGCCAGTAGTATTATAGTTCCGGATACGCAGTATTTT.

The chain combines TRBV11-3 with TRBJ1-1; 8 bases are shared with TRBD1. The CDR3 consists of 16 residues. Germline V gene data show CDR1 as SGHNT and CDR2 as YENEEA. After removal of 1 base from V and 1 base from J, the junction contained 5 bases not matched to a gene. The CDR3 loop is CASSLGFDRGNTEAFF. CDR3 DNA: TGTGCCAGCAGCTTAGGCTTCGACAGGGGGAACACTGAAGCTTTCTTT.

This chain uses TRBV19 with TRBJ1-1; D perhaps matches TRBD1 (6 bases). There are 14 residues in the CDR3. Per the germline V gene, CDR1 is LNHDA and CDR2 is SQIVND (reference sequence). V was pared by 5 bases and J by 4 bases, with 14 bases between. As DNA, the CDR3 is TGTGCCAGTAGTTTAAACAGGGTTGGCACTGAAGCTTTCTTT. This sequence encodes CASSLNRVGTEAFF.

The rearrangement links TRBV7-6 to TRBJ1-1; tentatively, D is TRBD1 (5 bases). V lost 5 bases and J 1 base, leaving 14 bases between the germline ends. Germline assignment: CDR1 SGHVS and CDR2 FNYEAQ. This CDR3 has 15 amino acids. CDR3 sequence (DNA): TGTGCCAGCAGCCCCCAGGGACTCCCGAACACTGAAGCTTTCTTT. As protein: CASSPQGLPNTEAFF.

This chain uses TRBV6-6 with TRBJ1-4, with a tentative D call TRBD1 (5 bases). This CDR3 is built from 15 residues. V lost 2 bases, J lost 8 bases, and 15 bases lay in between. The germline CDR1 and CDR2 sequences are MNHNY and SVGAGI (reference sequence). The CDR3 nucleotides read TGTGCCAGCAGTTACATGGAGGGGCGAAGCGAAAAACTGTTTTTT. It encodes CASSYMEGRSEKLFF.

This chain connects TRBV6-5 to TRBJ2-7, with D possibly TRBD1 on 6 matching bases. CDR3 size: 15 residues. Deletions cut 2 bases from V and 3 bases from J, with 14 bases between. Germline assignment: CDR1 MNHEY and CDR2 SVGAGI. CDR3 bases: TGTGCCAGCAGTTACGTCACAGGGCAATTCTACGAGCAGTACTTC. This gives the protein CASSYVTGQFYEQYF.

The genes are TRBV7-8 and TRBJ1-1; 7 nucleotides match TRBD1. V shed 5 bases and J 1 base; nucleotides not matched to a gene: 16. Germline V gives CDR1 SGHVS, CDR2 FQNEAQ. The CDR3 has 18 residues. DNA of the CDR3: TGTGCCAGCAGCGGACAACGGGACAGATATTCCACGAACACTGAAGCTTTCTTT. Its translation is CASSGQRDRYSTNTEAFF.

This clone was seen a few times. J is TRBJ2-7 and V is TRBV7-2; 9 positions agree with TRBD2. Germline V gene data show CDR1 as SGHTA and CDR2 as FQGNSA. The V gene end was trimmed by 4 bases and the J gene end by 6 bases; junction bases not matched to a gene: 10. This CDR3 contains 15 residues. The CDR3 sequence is CASSYWAGGPFEQYF. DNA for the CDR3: TGTGCCAGCAGCTATTGGGCGGGAGGGCCTTTCGAGCAGTACTTC.

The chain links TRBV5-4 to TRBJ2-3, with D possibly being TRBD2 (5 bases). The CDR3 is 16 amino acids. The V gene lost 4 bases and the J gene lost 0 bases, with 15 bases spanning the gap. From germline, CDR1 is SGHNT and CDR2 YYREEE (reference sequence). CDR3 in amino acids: CASSPEAGRSTDTQYF. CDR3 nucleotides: TGTGCCAGCAGCCCGGAGGCGGGCAGGAGCACAGATACGCAGTATTTT.

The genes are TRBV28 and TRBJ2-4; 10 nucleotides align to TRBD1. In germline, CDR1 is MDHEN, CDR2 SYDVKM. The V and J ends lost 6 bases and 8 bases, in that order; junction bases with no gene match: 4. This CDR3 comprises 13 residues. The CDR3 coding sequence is TGTGCCAGCAGCCGGGACAGGGGTGACATTCAGTACTTC. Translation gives CASSRDRGDIQYF. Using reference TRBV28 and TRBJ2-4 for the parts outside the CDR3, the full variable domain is DVKVTQSSRYLVKRTGEKVFLECVQDMDHENMFWYRQDPGLGLRLIYFSYDVKMKEKGDIPEGYSVSREKKERFSLILESASTNQTSMYLCASSRDRGDIQYFGAGTRLSVL.